This TCR beta chain derives from a study of control samples from healthy donors and cancer patients. This clone was found once. Profiled with immunoSEQ multiplex PCR; TCRdb holds only in-frame clones, not every one. The data show roughly 40,000 clones, with about 90% seen just once and roughly 3.5% held by the top ten. Germline values: CDR1 LGHNT, CDR2 FRNRAP. The CDR3 spans 15 residues. Trimming cost V 6 bases and J 4 bases, with 17 bases left between them. The TCR comes from a woman in her 50s in good health. The rearrangement joins TRBV12-5 to TRBJ2-3; either TRBD1 or TRBD2 may fit D (5 bases each). What was sequenced was blood. DNA of the CDR3: TGTGCTAGTGGGGGGGTGGCGCCAAATCCAGATACGCAGTATTTT. Its protein product is CASGGVAPNPDTQYF.